The rows below give T cell receptor beta chains drawn from one sample of a study of blood T cells in healthy people across ages. TCRdb re-analysed the 5' RACE reads in MiXCR, keeping a single row per CDR3 protein. The profile covers 980,000 or so distinct CDR3 sequences, with roughly 43% appearing a single time and roughly an eighth taken by the ten largest. The sample consisted of blood. These receptors were collected from a man between 25 and 39 years old in good health. Each CDR3 is given with its conserved first and last residue. The D gene is left open where the match is weak. Where a row states a size, it is once, few, many or the class of an expanded clone; other rows omit it.

TRBV7-2	.	few	TRBJ2-5	CASSTNTGLGGETQYF	TGTGCCAGCAGCACCAATACAGGGTTGGGAGGGGAGACCCAGTACTTC
TRBV5-6	TRBD1	.	TRBJ1-4	CASSPDGTGYEKLFF	TGTGCCAGCAGCCCGGACGGGACAGGGTATGAAAAACTGTTTTTT
TRBV20-1	TRBD1	.	TRBJ1-4	CSARLGQGNEKLFF	TGCAGTGCTAGACTGGGACAGGGAAATGAAAAACTGTTTTTT
TRBV3-1	.	.	TRBJ1-1	CASSQYGGAGKAFF	TGTGCCAGCAGCCAATACGGGGGCGCGGGGAAAGCTTTCTTT
TRBV7-9	.	.	TRBJ2-7	CASSLGGGAGYEQYF	TGTGCCAGCAGCTTAGGTGGCGGTGCGGGGTACGAGCAGTACTTC
TRBV28	.	.	TRBJ1-5	CASSFPQGKEHF	TGTGCCAGCAGTTTTCCCCAGGGAAAAGAGCATTTT
TRBV7-2	.	.	TRBJ2-1	CASSRPGPYNEQFF	TGTGCCAGCAGTCGCCCGGGCCCTTACAATGAGCAGTTCTTC
TRBV10-3	.	few	TRBJ2-7	CAISGGELEEQYF	TGTGCCATCAGTGGGGGGGAGTTGGAAGAGCAGTACTTT
TRBV20-1	.	many	TRBJ2-5	CSAQGAGGPLETQYF	TGCAGTGCTCAGGGGGCGGGGGGTCCTCTAGAGACCCAGTACTTC
TRBV29-1	.	once	TRBJ2-7	CSVGPPGSYEQYF	TGCAGCGTTGGACCTCCTGGTTCCTACGAGCAGTACTTC
TRBV12-3/TRBV12-4	TRBD1	few	TRBJ2-1	CASSSRDRGFWEQFF	TGTGCCAGCAGTTCCCGGGACAGGGGATTTTGGGAGCAGTTCTTC
TRBV20-1	TRBD2	.	TRBJ2-5	CSALAGDQETQYF	TGCAGTGCTCTAGCGGGGGACCAAGAGACCCAGTACTTC
TRBV6-2/TRBV6-3	.	.	TRBJ1-1	CASSAQGGSTEAFF	TGTGCCAGCAGTGCACAGGGAGGGAGCACTGAAGCTTTCTTT
TRBV20-1	TRBD2	once	TRBJ2-3	CSARDVPRGVTDTQYF	TGCAGTGCTAGAGATGTTCCGCGGGGGGTCACAGATACGCAGTATTTT
TRBV15	.	once	TRBJ2-1	CATSKVPVNERFF	TGTGCCACCAGCAAGGTCCCCGTAAATGAGCGGTTCTTC
TRBV20-1	TRBD1	.	TRBJ1-2	CSASVGQGRTYTF	TGCAGTGCTAGCGTTGGACAGGGTCGGACCTACACCTTC
TRBV28	.	few	TRBJ2-5	CASRTGGNRETQYF	TGTGCCAGCAGGACTGGGGGAAATAGGGAGACCCAGTACTTC
TRBV30	.	once	TRBJ1-2	CAGRGELRGYTF	TGTGCCGGTCGGGGGGAACTCAGGGGCTACACCTTC
TRBV20-1	.	.	TRBJ1-1	CSASKTSGTEAFF	TGCAGTGCTAGCAAGACTAGTGGCACTGAAGCTTTCTTT
TRBV29-1	.	few	TRBJ1-2	CSVVAQAGYTF	TGCAGCGTTGTGGCTCAGGCTGGCTACACCTTC
TRBV4-1	TRBD1	.	TRBJ1-2	CASSQGQGGQAGYTF	TGCGCCAGCAGCCAAGGGCAAGGGGGCCAGGCTGGCTACACCTTC
TRBV6-1	.	few	TRBJ2-1	CASIETGRPYNEQFF	TGTGCCAGCATAGAAACGGGGAGACCTTACAATGAGCAGTTCTTC
TRBV20-1	TRBD1	many	TRBJ1-1	CSPAKGSGGKNTEAFF	TGCAGTCCTGCAAAGGGGTCAGGGGGCAAGAACACTGAAGCTTTCTTT
TRBV4-3	TRBD1	many	TRBJ2-1	CASSQDIRGLYNEQFF	TGCGCCAGCAGCCAAGATATCAGGGGGCTATACAATGAGCAGTTCTTC
TRBV28	.	.	TRBJ1-6	CASSPIQGYNSPLHF	TGTGCCAGCAGTCCCATACAAGGATATAATTCACCCCTCCACTTT
TRBV7-2	.	.	TRBJ2-3	CASSSDARDTQYF	TGTGCCAGCAGCTCGGACGCCAGAGATACGCAGTATTTT
TRBV6-5	.	.	TRBJ2-7	CASSYSIVGAHLGYEQYF	TGTGCCAGCAGTTACTCGATCGTGGGGGCGCACTTGGGGTACGAGCAGTACTTC
TRBV12-3/TRBV12-4	.	.	TRBJ2-6	CASSLIFGISGANVLTF	TGTGCCAGCAGTTTAATTTTTGGGATCTCTGGGGCCAACGTCCTGACTTTC
TRBV6-6	TRBD1	.	TRBJ1-2	CASASSGGNDLYGYTF	TGTGCCAGCGCCTCCTCAGGGGGGAATGACCTCTATGGCTACACCTTC
TRBV29-1	TRBD1	.	TRBJ1-4	CSVGTGGPRLFF	TGCAGCGTGGGAACAGGGGGCCCACGGCTGTTTTTT
TRBV12-3/TRBV12-4	.	few	TRBJ1-2	CASSPGRATNYGYTF	TGTGCCAGCAGCCCGGGGAGAGCCACTAACTATGGCTACACCTTC
TRBV6-5	.	few	TRBJ2-5	CASSFSPNHGVETQYF	TGTGCCAGCAGTTTTTCCCCGAACCACGGGGTGGAGACCCAGTACTTC
TRBV6-2/TRBV6-3	.	.	TRBJ2-3	CASTEGQVMTQYF	TGTGCCAGCACCGAGGGGCAGGTTATGACGCAGTATTTT
TRBV25-1	.	.	TRBJ1-2	CASSDTAGSYGYTF	TGTGCCAGCAGTGATACGGCAGGGAGCTATGGCTACACCTTC
TRBV29-1	.	.	TRBJ2-3	CSVESEYRTTDTQYF	TGCAGCGTTGAGTCTGAGTACAGGACCACAGATACGCAGTATTTT
TRBV3-1	TRBD1	.	TRBJ1-1	CASSQERRTGVRTEAFF	TGTGCCAGCAGCCAAGAGCGGCGGACAGGGGTTCGGACTGAAGCTTTCTTT
TRBV5-1	TRBD1	few	TRBJ2-7	CASSLVLYRQGAYEQYF	TGCGCCAGCAGCTTGGTATTGTATCGCCAGGGGGCCTACGAGCAGTACTTC
TRBV18	TRBD1	.	TRBJ2-1	CASSPLAGQGSNEQFF	TGTGCCAGCTCACCCTTGGCGGGACAGGGATCCAATGAGCAGTTCTTC
TRBV4-1	.	.	TRBJ1-1	CASSQEVVENYKNTEAFF	TGCGCCAGCAGCCAAGAGGTCGTGGAAAACTACAAGAACACTGAAGCTTTCTTT
TRBV6-2/TRBV6-3	.	.	TRBJ2-1	CASTDGNSYNEQFF	TGTGCCAGCACCGACGGGAACTCCTACAATGAGCAGTTCTTC
TRBV20-1	TRBD2	.	TRBJ2-1	CSARDASGPSSYNEQFF	TGCAGTGCTAGAGATGCTAGCGGTCCGAGCTCCTACAATGAGCAGTTCTTC
TRBV6-6	.	.	TRBJ2-1	CAGQPDEGNNEQFF	TGTGCCGGCCAACCTGACGAGGGTAACAATGAGCAGTTCTTC
TRBV6-5	.	few	TRBJ2-3	CASRIGSLTDTQYF	TGTGCCAGCAGGATCGGGAGCCTCACAGATACGCAGTATTTT
TRBV20-1	TRBD1	.	TRBJ2-5	CSAREAETGKETQYF	TGCAGTGCTAGAGAGGCGGAGACAGGGAAAGAGACCCAGTACTTC
TRBV4-1	.	.	TRBJ2-1	CASSQDRTINEQFF	TGCGCCAGCAGCCAAGATAGGACAATCAATGAGCAGTTCTTC
TRBV25-1	TRBD2	.	TRBJ2-1	CASRSSGNYNEQFF	TGTGCCAGCAGGTCGAGCGGGAACTACAATGAGCAGTTCTTC
TRBV3-1	.	.	TRBJ1-2	CASSPKSYLHGYTF	TGCGCCAGCAGCCCTAAATCCTACTTGCATGGCTACACCTTC
TRBV10-3	.	once	TRBJ2-3	CAIRVVSTDTQYF	TGTGCCATCAGGGTAGTAAGCACAGATACGCAGTATTTT
TRBV7-9	TRBD2	few	TRBJ2-7	CASSWTSLEQYF	TGTGCCAGCAGCTGGACTAGTCTCGAGCAGTACTTC